This T cell receptor beta chain was observed in a study of CD8 T cells in Susac syndrome. As to this clonotype: The target antigen is unknown.

Controls were age- and sex-matched healthy donors. Negative magnetic isolation gave CD8+ and CD4+ cells; FACS enriched CD8+ TEMRA. RNA amounts of roughly 0.45 to 1 ug underwent reverse transcription with random hexamers. immunoSEQ multiplex PCR amplified TCR beta CDR3 across 54 Vbeta, 13 Jbeta. Each CDR3 protein gets one entry after TCRdb re-called the immunoSEQ multiplex PCR reads with MiXCR. This table has around 150,000 distinct CDR3 sequences, roughly 95% appearing once. Whole-study findings and limits: In its TCR sequencing and HLA analysis, the study acknowledged that the number of individuals was relatively small.

The TCR sequence derives from a human donor in good health. The sample comprised CD4+ T cells from PBMCs.

CDR3 residues: CASRPGQSNYGYTF. The CDR3 DNA reads as TGTGCCAGCAGACCGGGACAGAGTAACTATGGCTACACCTTC. The chain uses TRBV6-2 or TRBV6-3 and TRBJ1-2; 7 positions match TRBD1. J was trimmed by 1 base and V by 6 bases; bases with no gene match: 5. Germline V gene lookup returns CDR1 MNHEY and CDR2 SVGEGT. This CDR3 spans 14 amino acids.